This entry lists 6 T cell receptor beta chains sequenced from one sample in a study of cytomegalovirus exposure and HLA in healthy donors. Sequenced by immunoSEQ multiplex PCR; TCRdb stores in-frame clones only, minus some. The sample includes about 330,000 clones, 80% to 90% of them seen just once. Sample: PBMCs. The source is a woman aged 18-29 years in good health and CMV-seronegative.

This chain connects TRBV4-2 to TRBJ2-3; TRBD1 aligns across 8 bases. CDR1 and CDR2 from the germline V gene are LGHNA and YNFKEQ. The CDR3 loop spans 17 amino acids. J lost 2 bases, V lost 1 base, and 8 bases had no gene match. As DNA, the CDR3 is TGTGCCAGCAGCCAAGTACTGACAGGGGCAACCACAGATACGCAGTATTTT. Amino acid sequence: CASSQVLTGATTDTQYF.

The V call is TRBV18, the J call TRBJ2-2, with 9 bases identical to TRBD2. Germline CDR1 reads KGHSH; CDR2 reads LQKENI. Trimming removed 1 base from V and 4 bases from J; junction bases left unmatched: 7. This CDR3 contains 17 residues. The CDR3 nucleotides are TGTGCCAGCTCACCACAGATAGCGGGAGCAGGCACCGGGGAGCTGTTTTTT. This encodes CASSPQIAGAGTGELFF.

The DNA of the CDR3 is TGTGCCAGCAGTTACCGGGACTCAGAGGAGCAGTACTTC. Its translation: CASSYRDSEEQYF. This chain connects TRBV6-5 to TRBJ2-7; tentative D call: TRBD2 (6 bases). The CDR3 loop spans 13 amino acids. V lost 2 bases, J lost 7 bases, and 12 bases lay in between. Germline lookup yields CDR1 MNHEY and CDR2 SVGAGI.

V and J are TRBV7-6 and TRBJ2-5; unclear D gene. There are 13 residues in the CDR3. The germline V gene has CDR1 SGHVS and CDR2 FNYEAQ. V was shortened by 1 base and J by 2 bases, with 5 bases between the two germline ends. CDR3 amino acids: CASSLVSQETQYF. The DNA of the CDR3 is TGTGCCAGCAGCTTAGTGTCGCAAGAGACCCAGTACTTC.

The chain has TRBV5-6 and TRBJ2-7; a weak D match, TRBD1 (6 bases). Germline CDR1 reads SGHDT; CDR2 reads YYEEEE. Deletions cut 4 bases from V and 2 bases from J, with 13 bases between. The CDR3 runs to 14 residues. CDR3 nucleotide sequence: TGTGCCAGCAGCCCTGGGACAAGTACCTACGAGCAGTACTTC. This translates into CASSPGTSTYEQYF.

The chain has TRBV5-4 and TRBJ2-7; maybe TRBD1 (6 bases). The ends were cut back, 3 bases at V and 0 bases at J, with 10 bases in the middle. Germline V gene sequence: CDR1 SGHNT, CDR2 YYREEE (reference sequence). The CDR3 has 14 amino acids. Here the CDR3 DNA reads TGTGCCAGCAGCTCAACAGGGAGCTCCTACGAGCAGTACTTC. Protein product: CASSSTGSSYEQYF. The full variable domain, in which reference TRBV5-4 and TRBJ2-7 provide the parts outside the CDR3, is ETGVTQSPTHLIKTRGQQVTLRCSSQSGHNTVSWYQQALGQGPQFIFQYYREEENGRGNFPPRFSGLQFPNYSSELNVNALELDDSALYLCASSSTGSSYEQYFGPGTRLTVT.